This T cell receptor beta chain was sequenced for a study of chemoradiotherapy in HPV16-positive cancers. Findings and limits, study-wide: The functional HPV-specific definition rests on just a couple of HPV16-positive patients.

This clone was counted only a few times. Its antigen is undetermined. Looked up from germline, CDR1 is MNHEY and CDR2 is SMNVEV (reference sequence). V was cut by 2 bases and J by 1 base, with 11 bases left in between. The CDR3 has 15 amino acids. Profiling relied on immunoSEQ multiplex PCR, and the TCRdb table lists in-frame clones only, not all of them. This table holds about 4,800 clones, just over 85% found once. Sequences were derived from tumor tissue, sampled from a patient who underwent chemoradiotherapy. This rearrangement joins TRBV27 to TRBJ2-5; D remains ambiguous. The TCR originated in a human donor with HPV-associated anogenital cancer. The CDR3 loop reads CASSLRYTAQETQYF. In DNA, the CDR3 is TGTGCCAGCAGTTTACGATACACGGCCCAAGAGACCCAGTACTTC.